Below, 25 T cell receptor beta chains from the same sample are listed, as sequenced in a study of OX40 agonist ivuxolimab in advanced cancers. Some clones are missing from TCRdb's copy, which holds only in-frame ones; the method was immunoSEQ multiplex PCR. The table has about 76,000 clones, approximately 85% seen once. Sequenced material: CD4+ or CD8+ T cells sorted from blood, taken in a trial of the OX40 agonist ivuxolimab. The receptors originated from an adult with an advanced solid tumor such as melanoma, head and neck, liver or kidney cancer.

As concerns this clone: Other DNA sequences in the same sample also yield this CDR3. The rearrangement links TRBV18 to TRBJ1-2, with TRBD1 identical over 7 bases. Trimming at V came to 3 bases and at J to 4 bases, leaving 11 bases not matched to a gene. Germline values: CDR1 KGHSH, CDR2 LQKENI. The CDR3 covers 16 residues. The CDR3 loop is CASSPGTGDLGYGYTF. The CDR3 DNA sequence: TGTGCCAGCTCACCGGGAACAGGGGATCTTGGCTATGGCTACACCTTC.

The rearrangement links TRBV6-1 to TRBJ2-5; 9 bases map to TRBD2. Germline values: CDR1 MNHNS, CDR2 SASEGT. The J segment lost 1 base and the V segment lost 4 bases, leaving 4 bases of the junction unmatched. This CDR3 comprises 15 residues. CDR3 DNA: TGTGCCAGCAGTGTTGTAGCGGGGGTCCAAGAGACCCAGTACTTC. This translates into CASSVVAGVQETQYF.

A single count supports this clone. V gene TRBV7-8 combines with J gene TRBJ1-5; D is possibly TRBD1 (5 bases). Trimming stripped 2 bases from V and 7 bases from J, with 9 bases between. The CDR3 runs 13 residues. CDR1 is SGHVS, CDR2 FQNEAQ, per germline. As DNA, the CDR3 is TGTGCCAGCAGCTTAAATTGGGGGCAGCCCCAGCATTTT. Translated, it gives CASSLNWGQPQHF.

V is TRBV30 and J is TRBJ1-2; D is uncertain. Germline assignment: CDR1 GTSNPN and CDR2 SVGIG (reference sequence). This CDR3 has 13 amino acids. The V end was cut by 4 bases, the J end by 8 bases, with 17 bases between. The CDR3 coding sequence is TGTGCCTGGACCTTCGAGGAAATGAGGGGCTACACCTTC. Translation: CAWTFEEMRGYTF.

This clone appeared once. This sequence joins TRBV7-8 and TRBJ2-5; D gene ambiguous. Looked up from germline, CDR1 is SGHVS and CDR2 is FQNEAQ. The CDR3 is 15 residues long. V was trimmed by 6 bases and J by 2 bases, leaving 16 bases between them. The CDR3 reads CASRPSHYPQETQYF. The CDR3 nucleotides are TGTGCCAGCAGACCAAGCCACTACCCTCAAGAGACCCAGTACTTC. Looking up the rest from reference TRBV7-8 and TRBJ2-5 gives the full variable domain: GAGVSQSPRYKVAKRGQDVALRCDPISGHVSLFWYQQALGQGPEFLTYFQNEAQLDKSGLPSDRFFAERPEGSVSTLKIQRTQQEDSAVYLCASRPSHYPQETQYFGPGTRLLVL.

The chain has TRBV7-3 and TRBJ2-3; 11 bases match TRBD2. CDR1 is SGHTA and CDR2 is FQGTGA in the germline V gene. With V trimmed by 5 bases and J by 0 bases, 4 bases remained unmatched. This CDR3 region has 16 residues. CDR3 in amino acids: CASSPGTSGSTDTQYF. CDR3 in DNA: TGTGCCAGCAGCCCAGGGACTAGCGGAAGCACAGATACGCAGTATTTT.

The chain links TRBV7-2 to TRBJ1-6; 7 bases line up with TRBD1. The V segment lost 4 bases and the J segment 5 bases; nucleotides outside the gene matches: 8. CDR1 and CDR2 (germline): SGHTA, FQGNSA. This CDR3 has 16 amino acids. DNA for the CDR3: TGTGCCAGCAGCTCGAACCTAGGGGGCAATAATTCACCCCTCCACTTT. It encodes CASSSNLGGNNSPLHF. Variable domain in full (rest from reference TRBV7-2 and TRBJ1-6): GAGVSQSPSNKVTEKGKDVELRCDPISGHTALYWYRQSLGQGLEFLIYFQGNSAPDKSGLPSDRFSAERTGGSVSTLTIQRTQQEDSAVYLCASSSNLGGNNSPLHFGNGTRLTVT.

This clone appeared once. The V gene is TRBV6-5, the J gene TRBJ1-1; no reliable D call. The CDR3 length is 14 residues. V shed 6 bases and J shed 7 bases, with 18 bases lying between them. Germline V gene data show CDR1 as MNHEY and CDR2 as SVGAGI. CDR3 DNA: TGTGCCAGCAGGGAGGTAGTGTCTCCCTTTGAAGCTTTCTTT. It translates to CASREVVSPFEAFF.

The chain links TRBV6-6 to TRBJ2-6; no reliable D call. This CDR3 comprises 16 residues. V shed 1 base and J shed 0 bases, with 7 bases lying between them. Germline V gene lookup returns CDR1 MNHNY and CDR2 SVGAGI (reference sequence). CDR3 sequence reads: CASSYLRNSGANVLTF. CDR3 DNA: TGTGCCAGCAGTTACTTGCGGAACTCTGGGGCCAACGTCCTGACTTTC.

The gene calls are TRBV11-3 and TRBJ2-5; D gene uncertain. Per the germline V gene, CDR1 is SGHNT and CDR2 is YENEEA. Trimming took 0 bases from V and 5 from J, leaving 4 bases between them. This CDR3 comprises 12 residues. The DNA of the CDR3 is TGTGCCAGCAGCTTAGATTCGGAGACCCAGTACTTC. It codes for CASSLDSETQYF.

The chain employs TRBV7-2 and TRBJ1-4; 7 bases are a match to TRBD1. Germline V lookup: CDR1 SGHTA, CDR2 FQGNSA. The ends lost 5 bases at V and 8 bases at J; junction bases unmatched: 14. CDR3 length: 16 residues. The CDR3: CASSNFGQASVEKLFF. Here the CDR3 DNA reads TGTGCCAGCAGCAACTTTGGACAGGCTTCGGTAGAAAAACTGTTTTTT.

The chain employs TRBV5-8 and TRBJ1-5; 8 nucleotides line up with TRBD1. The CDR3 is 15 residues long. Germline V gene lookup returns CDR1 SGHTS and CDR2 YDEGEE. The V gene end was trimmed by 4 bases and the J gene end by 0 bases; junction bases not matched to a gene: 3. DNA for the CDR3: TGTGCCAGCAGCCCGGGACAGGTTAGCAATCAGCCCCAGCATTTT. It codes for CASSPGQVSNQPQHF.

The CDR3, as DNA: TGTGCCAGCAGCTTAGACAGGGAGAATGAAGCTTTCTTT. It translates to CASSLDRENEAFF. The chain joins TRBV7-8 to TRBJ1-1; a weak D match, TRBD1 (6 bases). V was shortened by 1 base and J by 7 bases, with 10 bases between the two germline ends. There are 13 residues in the CDR3. The germline V gene has CDR1 SGHVS and CDR2 FQNEAQ. Drawing the rest from reference TRBV7-8 and TRBJ1-1, the complete variable domain is GAGVSQSPRYKVAKRGQDVALRCDPISGHVSLFWYQQALGQGPEFLTYFQNEAQLDKSGLPSDRFFAERPEGSVSTLKIQRTQQEDSAVYLCASSLDRENEAFFGQGTRLTVV.

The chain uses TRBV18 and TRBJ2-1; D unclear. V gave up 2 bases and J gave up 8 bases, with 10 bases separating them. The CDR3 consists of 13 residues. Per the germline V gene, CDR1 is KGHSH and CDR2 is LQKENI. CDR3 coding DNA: TGTGCCAGCTCACCAGACGCCCAGGATGAGCAGTTCTTC. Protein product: CASSPDAQDEQFF.

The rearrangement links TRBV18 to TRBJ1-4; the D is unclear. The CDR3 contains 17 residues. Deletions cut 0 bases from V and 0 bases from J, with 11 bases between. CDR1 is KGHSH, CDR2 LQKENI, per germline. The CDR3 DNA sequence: TGTGCCAGCTCACCACCGGAGAGTCGGGCAACTAATGAAAAACTGTTTTTT. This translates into CASSPPESRATNEKLFF.

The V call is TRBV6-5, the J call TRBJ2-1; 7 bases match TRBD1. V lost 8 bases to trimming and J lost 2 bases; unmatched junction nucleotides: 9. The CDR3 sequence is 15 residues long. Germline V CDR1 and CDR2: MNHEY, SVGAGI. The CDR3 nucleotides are TGTGCCAGCGGATCCCCGGGACAGCCCTACAATGAGCAGTTCTTC. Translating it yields CASGSPGQPYNEQFF.

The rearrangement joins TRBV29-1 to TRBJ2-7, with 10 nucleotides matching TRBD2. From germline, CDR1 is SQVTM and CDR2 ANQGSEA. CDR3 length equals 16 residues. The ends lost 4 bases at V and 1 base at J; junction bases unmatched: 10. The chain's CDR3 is CSVASSGGGASYEQYF. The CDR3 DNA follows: TGCAGCGTTGCCTCCAGCGGGGGGGGCGCATCCTACGAGCAGTACTTC.

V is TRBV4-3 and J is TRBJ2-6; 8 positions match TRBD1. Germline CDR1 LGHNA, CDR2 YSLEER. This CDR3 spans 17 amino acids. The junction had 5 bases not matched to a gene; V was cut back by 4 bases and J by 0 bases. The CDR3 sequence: CASSLDRADSGANVLTF. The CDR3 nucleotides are TGCGCCAGCAGCCTGGACAGGGCCGACTCTGGGGCCAACGTCCTGACTTTC.

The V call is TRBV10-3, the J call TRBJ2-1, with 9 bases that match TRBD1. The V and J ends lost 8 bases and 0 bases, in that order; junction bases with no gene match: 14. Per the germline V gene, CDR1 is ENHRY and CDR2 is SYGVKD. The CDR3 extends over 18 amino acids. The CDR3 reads CAIGLGQGFGGSYNEQFF. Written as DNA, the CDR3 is TGTGCCATCGGCTTAGGACAGGGGTTCGGCGGCTCCTACAATGAGCAGTTCTTC.

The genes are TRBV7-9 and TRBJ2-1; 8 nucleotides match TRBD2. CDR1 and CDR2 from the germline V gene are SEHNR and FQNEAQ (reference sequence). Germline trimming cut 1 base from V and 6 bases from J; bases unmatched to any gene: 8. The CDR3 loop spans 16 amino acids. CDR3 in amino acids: CASSLVPGLDVNEQFF. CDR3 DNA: TGTGCCAGCAGCTTAGTACCGGGACTAGACGTCAATGAGCAGTTCTTC.

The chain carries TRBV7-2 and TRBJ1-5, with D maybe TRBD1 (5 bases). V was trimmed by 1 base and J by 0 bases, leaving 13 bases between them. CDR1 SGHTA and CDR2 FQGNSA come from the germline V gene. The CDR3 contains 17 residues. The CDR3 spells CASSLGSSGSSNQPQHF. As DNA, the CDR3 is TGTGCCAGCAGCTTAGGTTCGTCAGGGAGTAGCAATCAGCCCCAGCATTTT.

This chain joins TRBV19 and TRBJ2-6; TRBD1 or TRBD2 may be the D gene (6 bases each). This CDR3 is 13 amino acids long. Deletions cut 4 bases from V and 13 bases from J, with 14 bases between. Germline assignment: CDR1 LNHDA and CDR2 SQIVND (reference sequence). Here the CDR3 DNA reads TGTGCCAGTAGTACCAGGGGACTTCAAGTCCTGACTTTC. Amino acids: CASSTRGLQVLTF.

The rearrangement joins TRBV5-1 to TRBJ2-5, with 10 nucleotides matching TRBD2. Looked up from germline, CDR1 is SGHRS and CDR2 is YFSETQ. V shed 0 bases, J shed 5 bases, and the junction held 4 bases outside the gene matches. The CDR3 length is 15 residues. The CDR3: CASSLGSGGAETQYF. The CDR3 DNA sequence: TGCGCCAGCAGCTTGGGAAGCGGGGGGGCCGAGACCCAGTACTTC.

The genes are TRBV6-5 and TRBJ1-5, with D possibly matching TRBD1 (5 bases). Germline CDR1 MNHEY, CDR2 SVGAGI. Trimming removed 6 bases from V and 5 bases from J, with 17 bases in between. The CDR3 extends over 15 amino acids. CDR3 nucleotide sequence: TGTGCCAGCAGCCAACAGGTTGTTAGTTATCAGCCCCAGCATTTT. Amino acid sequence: CASSQQVVSYQPQHF.

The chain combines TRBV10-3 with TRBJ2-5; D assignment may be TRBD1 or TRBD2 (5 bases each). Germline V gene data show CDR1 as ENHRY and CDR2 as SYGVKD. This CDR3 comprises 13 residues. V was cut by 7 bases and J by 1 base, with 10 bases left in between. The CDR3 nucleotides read TGTGCCATCACCAGGGACCCCCAAGAGACCCAGTACTTC. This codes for CAITRDPQETQYF.